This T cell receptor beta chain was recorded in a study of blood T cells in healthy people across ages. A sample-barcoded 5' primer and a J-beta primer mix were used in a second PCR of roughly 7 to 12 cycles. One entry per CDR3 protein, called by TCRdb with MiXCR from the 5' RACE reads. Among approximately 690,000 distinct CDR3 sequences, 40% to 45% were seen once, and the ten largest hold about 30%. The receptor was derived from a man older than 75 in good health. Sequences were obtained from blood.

The CDR3 DNA sequence: TGTGCCAGCAGTGGTTCCGAAAAACTGTTTTTT. This codes for CASSGSEKLFF. This sequence joins TRBV7-2 and TRBJ1-4; D uncertain. The germline CDR1 and CDR2 sequences are SGHTA and FQGNSA. V was cut by 6 bases and J by 8 bases, with 7 bases left in between. The CDR3 contains 11 residues.